This T cell receptor beta chain was recorded in a study of response to subunit inactivated influenza vaccine. TCRdb re-called the RT-PCR reads with MiXCR, one entry per CDR3 protein. The sample includes more than 450,000 distinct CDR3 sequences, approximately 7.6% seen only once; the top ten take 10% to 15%. Study outcomes and limitations: Every seasonal influenza vaccination brings in few new T cells, the authors suggested.

With 1 base removed from V and 9 bases from J, the gap between germline ends came to 9 bases. The CDR3 consists of 12 residues. Per the germline V gene, CDR1 is SGHKS and CDR2 is YYEKEE (reference sequence). This clonotype showed up just a few times. What it binds is not known. V gene TRBV5-5 combines with J gene TRBJ2-3; D is unclear. The origin of this receptor is a man between 50 and 69 years old who received an inactivated influenza vaccine. The source was PBMCs from blood, collected roughly 24 months after vaccination. This chain's CDR3 is CASSLWMETQYF. The CDR3 DNA reads TGTGCCAGCAGCTTGTGGATGGAAACGCAGTATTTT.